A selection of T cell receptor beta chains follows, all from one sample in a study of Graves' ophthalmopathy and Graves' hyperthyroidism. TCRdb redid the calling of the multiplex PCR reads with MiXCR, one entry per CDR3 protein. This table has 450,000 to 600,000 distinct CDR3 sequences, about 35% appearing once. Sequenced sample: peripheral blood or thyroid tissue (not recorded which). The origin of the receptors is an adult man with Graves' hyperthyroidism. CDR3s leave out the opening cysteine and the closing phenylalanine or tryptophan. Fields, in order: clone size, V gene, CDR3 protein. Rows may omit the clone size; those that give it use once, few, many or a size class.

abundance: many
v_gene: TRBV7-9
CDR3aa: ASSLTFENTGELF

abundance: many
v_gene: TRBV19
CDR3aa: ASNFGMVANTEAF

abundance: .
v_gene: TRBV29-1
CDR3aa: SVGAGFDPYEQY

abundance: many
v_gene: TRBV28
CDR3aa: ASSLTAHMNTEAF

abundance: many
v_gene: TRBV6-5
CDR3aa: ASSFQGNGETQY

abundance: .
v_gene: TRBV25-1
CDR3aa: ASSYPPTGENTEAF

abundance: many
v_gene: TRBV7-9
CDR3aa: ASSAIHTEAF

abundance: many
v_gene: TRBV24-1
CDR3aa: ATSDHRPNEKLF

abundance: many
v_gene: TRBV24-1
CDR3aa: ATSDAGGFGYT

abundance: few
v_gene: TRBV5-1
CDR3aa: ASSSSRTSRETQY

abundance: .
v_gene: TRBV9
CDR3aa: ASSPSRTDSGQETQY

abundance: .
v_gene: TRBV5-6
CDR3aa: ASSRPAGLYTGELF

abundance: many
v_gene: TRBV29-1
CDR3aa: SVEEGPGQPQH

abundance: .
v_gene: TRBV29-1
CDR3aa: SVFYRFADTQY

abundance: few
v_gene: TRBV5-1
CDR3aa: ASSLGFLSPGLDVYEQY

abundance: many
v_gene: TRBV6-5
CDR3aa: ASRTTGSYYGYT

abundance: .
v_gene: TRBV5-1
CDR3aa: ASSLGQGAYEQLTNGYT

abundance: many
v_gene: TRBV10-3
CDR3aa: AISERGDGYT

abundance: .
v_gene: TRBV7-9
CDR3aa: ASSLPRGDTQY

abundance: .
v_gene: TRBV12-3/TRBV12-4
CDR3aa: ASSFSGPLSYEQY

abundance: many
v_gene: TRBV4-1
CDR3aa: ASSQEGPGRDYGYT

abundance: many
v_gene: TRBV6-5
CDR3aa: ASSPALGGSTEAF

abundance: .
v_gene: TRBV28
CDR3aa: ASSSSGGPYQETQY

abundance: few
v_gene: TRBV4-1
CDR3aa: ASSQEAGGHGAF

abundance: .
v_gene: TRBV28
CDR3aa: ASSSIGGGDEQY

abundance: few
v_gene: TRBV11-2
CDR3aa: ASSAGNLYEQY